This T cell receptor (beta chain) was obtained from a study of human T cells and chemical hapten exposure. General study results and limits: Donors were affected by alopecia, so their immune reaction might vary from that of healthy individuals.

The CDR3 consists of 13 residues. The ends were cut back, 1 base at V and 6 bases at J, with 9 bases in the middle. Individual cDNA molecules had unique molecular identifiers attached to them by the library. In the authors' methods: A per-sample median of roughly 100,000 TCRs was observed, with a range of roughly 20,000 to 690,600. TCRdb re-called the RACE reads through MiXCR, storing one row per CDR3 protein. TCRdb, rather than the study authors, made the V and J calls. The profile shows more than 60,000 distinct CDR3 sequences, about a tenth of them singletons. Many counts were recorded for this clonotype. The antigen remains unidentified. Time point noted: patch test 2, 6 weeks after DPC sensitization. As for treatment: therapeutic diphenylcyclopropenone sensitization with weekly scalp DPC. Blood sampling occurred before each patch-test application.

Sample: whole blood, taken in connection with sensitization to the hapten diphenylcyclopropenone (DPC). This TCR derives from a woman aged 45-60 years with alopecia areata. Some clones in this sample may be carry-over from other donors' samples. The chain has TRBV12-3 or TRBV12-4 and TRBJ1-1; D is unclear. The CDR3 sequence is CASSLGPPAEAFF. CDR3 nucleotide sequence: TGTGCCAGCAGTTTAGGGCCGCCTGCTGAAGCTTTCTTT.